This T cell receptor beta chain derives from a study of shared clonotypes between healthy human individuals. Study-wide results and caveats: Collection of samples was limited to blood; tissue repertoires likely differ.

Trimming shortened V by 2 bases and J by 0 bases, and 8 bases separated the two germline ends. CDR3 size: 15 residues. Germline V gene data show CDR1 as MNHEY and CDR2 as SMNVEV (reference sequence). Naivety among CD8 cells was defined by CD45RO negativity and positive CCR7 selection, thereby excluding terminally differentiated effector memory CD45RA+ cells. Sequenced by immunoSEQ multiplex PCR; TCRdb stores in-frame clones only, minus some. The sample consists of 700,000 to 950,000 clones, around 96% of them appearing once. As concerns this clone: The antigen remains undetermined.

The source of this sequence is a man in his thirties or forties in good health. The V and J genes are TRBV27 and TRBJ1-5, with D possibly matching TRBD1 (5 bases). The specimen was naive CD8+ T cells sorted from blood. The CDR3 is CASSLIGDSNQPQHF. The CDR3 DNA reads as TGTGCCAGCAGTTTAATAGGGGATAGCAATCAGCCCCAGCATTTT.